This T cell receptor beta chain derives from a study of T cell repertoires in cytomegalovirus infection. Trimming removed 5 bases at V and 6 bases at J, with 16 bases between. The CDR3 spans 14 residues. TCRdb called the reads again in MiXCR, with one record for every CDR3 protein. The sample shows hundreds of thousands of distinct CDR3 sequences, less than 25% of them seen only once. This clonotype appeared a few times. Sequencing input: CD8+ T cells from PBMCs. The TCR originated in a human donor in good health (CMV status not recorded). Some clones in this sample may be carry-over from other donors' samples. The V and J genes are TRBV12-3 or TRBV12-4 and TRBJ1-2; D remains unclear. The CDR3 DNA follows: TGTGCCAGCAGTCCTCCGGGCGATTGGGATGGCTACACCTTC. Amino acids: CASSPPGDWDGYTF.